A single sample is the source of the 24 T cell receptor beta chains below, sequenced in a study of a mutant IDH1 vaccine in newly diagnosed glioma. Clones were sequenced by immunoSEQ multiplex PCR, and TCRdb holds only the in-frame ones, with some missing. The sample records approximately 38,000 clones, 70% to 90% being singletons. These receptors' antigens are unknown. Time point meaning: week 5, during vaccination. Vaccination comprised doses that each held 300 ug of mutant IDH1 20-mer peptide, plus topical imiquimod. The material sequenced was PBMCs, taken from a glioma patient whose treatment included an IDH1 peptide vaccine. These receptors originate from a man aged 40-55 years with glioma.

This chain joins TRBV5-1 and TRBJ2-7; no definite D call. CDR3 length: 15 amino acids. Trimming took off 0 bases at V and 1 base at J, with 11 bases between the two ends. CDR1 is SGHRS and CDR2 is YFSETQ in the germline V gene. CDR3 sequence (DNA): TGCGCCAGCAGCTTGGGAGGCCTACCATCCTACGAGCAGTACTTC. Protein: CASSLGGLPSYEQYF.

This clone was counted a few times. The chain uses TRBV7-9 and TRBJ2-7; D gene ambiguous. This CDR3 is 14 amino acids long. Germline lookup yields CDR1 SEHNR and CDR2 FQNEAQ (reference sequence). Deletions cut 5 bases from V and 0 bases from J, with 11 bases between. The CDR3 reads CASSAPGLSYEQYF. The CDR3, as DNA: TGTGCCAGCAGCGCACCGGGTCTCTCCTACGAGCAGTACTTC.

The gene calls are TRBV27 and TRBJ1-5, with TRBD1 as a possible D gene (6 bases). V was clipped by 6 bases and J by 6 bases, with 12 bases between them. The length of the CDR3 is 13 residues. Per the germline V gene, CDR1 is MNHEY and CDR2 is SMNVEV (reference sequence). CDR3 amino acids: CASSPTGSQPQHF. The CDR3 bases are TGTGCCAGCAGCCCCACAGGGTCTCAGCCCCAGCATTTT.

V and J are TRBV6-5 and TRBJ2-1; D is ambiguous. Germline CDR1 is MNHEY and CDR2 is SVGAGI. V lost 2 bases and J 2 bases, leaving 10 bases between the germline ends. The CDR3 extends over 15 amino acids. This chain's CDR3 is CASSYGRGPYNEQFF. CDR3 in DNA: TGTGCCAGCAGTTACGGGCGAGGCCCCTACAATGAGCAGTTCTTC.

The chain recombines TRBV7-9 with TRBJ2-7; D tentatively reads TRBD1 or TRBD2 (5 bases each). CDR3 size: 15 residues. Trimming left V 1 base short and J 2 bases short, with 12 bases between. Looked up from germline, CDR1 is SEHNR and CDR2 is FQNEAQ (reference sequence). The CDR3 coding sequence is TGTGCCAGCAGCTTAGATGGGACCGGAACCTACGAGCAGTACTTC. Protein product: CASSLDGTGTYEQYF.

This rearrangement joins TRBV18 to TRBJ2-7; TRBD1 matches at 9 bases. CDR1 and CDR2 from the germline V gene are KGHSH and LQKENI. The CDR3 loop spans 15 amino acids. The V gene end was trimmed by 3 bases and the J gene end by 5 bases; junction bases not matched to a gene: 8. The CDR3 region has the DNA TGTGCCAGCTCACCGGGACAGGGTCCGGGCCACGAGCAGTACTTC. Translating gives CASSPGQGPGHEQYF.

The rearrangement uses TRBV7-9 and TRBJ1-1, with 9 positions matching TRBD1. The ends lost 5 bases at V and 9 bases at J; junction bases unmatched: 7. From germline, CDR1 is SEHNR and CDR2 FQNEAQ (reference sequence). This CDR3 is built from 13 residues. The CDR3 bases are TGTGCCAGCAGCAAGGGACAGGGCGTAAAAGCTTTCTTT. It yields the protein CASSKGQGVKAFF.

CDR3: CASSLLSGPGNTIYF. CDR3 DNA: TGTGCCAGCAGCTTATTATCTGGGCCTGGAAACACCATATATTTT. V gene TRBV11-2 combines with J gene TRBJ1-3; D is uncertain. Germline V gene data show CDR1 as SGHAT and CDR2 as FQNNGV. Trimming stripped 2 bases from V and 2 bases from J, with 10 bases between. CDR3 length equals 15 residues.

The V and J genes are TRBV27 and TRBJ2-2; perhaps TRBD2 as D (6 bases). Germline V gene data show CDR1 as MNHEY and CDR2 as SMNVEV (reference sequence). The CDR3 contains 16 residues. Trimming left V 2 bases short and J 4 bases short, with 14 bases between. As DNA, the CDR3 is TGTGCCAGCAGTTTACGCGGGGCGGTGATCACCGGGGAGCTGTTTTTT. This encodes CASSLRGAVITGELFF.

The CDR3 protein is CASSKDRGSGAYEQYF. For the CDR3, the DNA is TGTGCCAGCAGCAAAGACCGCGGTTCAGGGGCCTACGAGCAGTACTTC. The V gene is TRBV21-1, the J gene TRBJ2-7; the DNA was not used to check the table's D call, TRBD1. TRBV21-1 is a pseudogene segment. CDR3 length: 16 residues.

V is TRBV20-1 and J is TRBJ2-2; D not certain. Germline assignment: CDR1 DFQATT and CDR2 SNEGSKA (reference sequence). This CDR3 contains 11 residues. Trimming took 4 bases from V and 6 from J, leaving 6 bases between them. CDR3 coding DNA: TGCAGTGCTACTGGGGCCGGGGAGCTGTTTTTT. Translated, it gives CSATGAGELFF.

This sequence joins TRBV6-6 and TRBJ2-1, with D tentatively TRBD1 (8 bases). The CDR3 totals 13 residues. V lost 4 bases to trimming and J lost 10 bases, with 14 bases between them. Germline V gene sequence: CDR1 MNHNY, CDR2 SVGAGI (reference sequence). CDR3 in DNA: TGTGCCAGCAGTTTTGGACAGGGAGGGGAGCAGTTCTTC. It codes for CASSFGQGGEQFF.

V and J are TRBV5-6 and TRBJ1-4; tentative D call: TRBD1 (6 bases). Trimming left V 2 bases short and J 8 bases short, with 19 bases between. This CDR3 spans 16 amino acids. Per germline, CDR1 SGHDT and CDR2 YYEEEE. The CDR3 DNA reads TGTGCCAGCAGCTTATTGGTCTTCAGGGGCGCGGAAAAACTGTTTTTT. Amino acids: CASSLLVFRGAEKLFF.

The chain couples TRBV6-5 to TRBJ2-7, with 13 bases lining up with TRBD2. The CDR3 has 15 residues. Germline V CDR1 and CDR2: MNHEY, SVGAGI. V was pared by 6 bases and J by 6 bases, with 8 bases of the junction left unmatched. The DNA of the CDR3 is TGTGCCAGCAGGAACCGACTAGCGGGAGGCATCGAGCAGTACTTC. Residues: CASRNRLAGGIEQYF.

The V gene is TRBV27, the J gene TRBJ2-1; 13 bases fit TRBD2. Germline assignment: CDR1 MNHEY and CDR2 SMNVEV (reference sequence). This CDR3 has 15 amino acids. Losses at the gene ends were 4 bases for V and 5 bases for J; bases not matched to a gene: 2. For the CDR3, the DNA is TGTGCCAGCAGTTACGGGACTAGCGGGAACAATGAGCAGTTCTTC. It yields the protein CASSYGTSGNNEQFF.

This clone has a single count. The CDR3 DNA reads as TGTGCCAGCAGCCCCTCTTACGGACAGGGGGCCTATGGCTACACCTTC. As protein: CASSPSYGQGAYGYTF. This chain joins TRBV7-8 and TRBJ1-2, with 11 bases fitting TRBD1. The germline gives CDR1 SGHVS, CDR2 FQNEAQ. J gave up 4 bases and V 5 bases, and 9 bases lay outside the gene matches. The CDR3 spans 16 residues.

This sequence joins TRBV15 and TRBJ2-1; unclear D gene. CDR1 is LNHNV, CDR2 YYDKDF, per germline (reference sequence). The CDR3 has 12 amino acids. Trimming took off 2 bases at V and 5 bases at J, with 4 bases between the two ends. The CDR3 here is CATSRLHNEQFF. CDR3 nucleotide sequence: TGTGCCACCAGCAGATTACACAATGAGCAGTTCTTC.

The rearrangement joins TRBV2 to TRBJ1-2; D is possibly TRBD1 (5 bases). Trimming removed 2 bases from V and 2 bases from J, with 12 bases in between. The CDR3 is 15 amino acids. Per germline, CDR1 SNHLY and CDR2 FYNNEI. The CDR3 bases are TGTGCCAGCAGTGAAACGACAGCGTTAAACTATGGCTACACCTTC. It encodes CASSETTALNYGYTF.

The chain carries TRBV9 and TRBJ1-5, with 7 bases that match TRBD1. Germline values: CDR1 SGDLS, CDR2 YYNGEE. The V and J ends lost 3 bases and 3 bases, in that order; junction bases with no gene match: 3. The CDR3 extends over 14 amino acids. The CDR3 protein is CASSAGTANQPQHF. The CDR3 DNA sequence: TGTGCCAGCAGCGCTGGGACAGCCAATCAGCCCCAGCATTTT.

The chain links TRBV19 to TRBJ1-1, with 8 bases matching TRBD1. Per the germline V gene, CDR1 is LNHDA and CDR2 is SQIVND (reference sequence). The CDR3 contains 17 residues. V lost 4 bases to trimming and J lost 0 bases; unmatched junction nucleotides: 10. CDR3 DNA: TGTGCCAGTAGTAGCGGCCGGGACAGGTCTGTGAACACTGAAGCTTTCTTT. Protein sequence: CASSSGRDRSVNTEAFF.

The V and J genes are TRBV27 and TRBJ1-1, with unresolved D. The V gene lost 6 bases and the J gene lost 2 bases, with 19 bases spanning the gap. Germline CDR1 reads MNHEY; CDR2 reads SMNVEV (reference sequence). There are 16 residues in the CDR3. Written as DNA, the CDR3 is TGTGCCAGCAGACCACCCTCCCGCAGGTTCAACACTGAAGCTTTCTTT. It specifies CASRPPSRRFNTEAFF.

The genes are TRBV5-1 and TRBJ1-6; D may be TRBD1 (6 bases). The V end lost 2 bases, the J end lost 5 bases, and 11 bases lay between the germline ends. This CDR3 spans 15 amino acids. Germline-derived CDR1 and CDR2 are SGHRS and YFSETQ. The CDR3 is CASSFETGNNSPLHF. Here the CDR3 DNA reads TGCGCCAGCAGCTTCGAGACAGGAAATAATTCACCCCTCCACTTT.

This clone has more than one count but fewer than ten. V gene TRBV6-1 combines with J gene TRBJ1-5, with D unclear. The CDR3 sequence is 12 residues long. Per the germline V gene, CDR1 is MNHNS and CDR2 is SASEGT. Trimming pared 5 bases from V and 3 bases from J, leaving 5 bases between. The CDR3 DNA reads TGTGCCAGCAGTCGTCACAATCAGCCCCAGCATTTT. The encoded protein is CASSRHNQPQHF.

The CDR3 region is CASSVENWGGGYTF. Here the CDR3 DNA reads TGTGCCAGCAGCGTAGAGAATTGGGGAGGCGGCTACACCTTC. This sequence joins TRBV9 and TRBJ1-2; D not certain. From germline, CDR1 is SGDLS and CDR2 YYNGEE. V lost 0 bases to trimming and J lost 8 bases, with 14 bases between them. The CDR3 length is 14 residues. The full variable domain, with the rest looked up from reference TRBV9 and TRBJ1-2, is DSGVTQTPKHLITATGQRVTLRCSPRSGDLSVYWYQQSLDQGLQFLIQYYNGEERAKGNILERFSAQQFPDLHSELNLSSLELGDSALYFCASSVENWGGGYTFGSGTRLTVV.